This T cell receptor beta chain appears in the sequencing data of a study of blood T cell repertoires in COVID-19. Study-level information: Specimens from acute and convalescent COVID-19 originated in the United States, Italy and Spain. T cells, B-cell-depleted T cells, or PBMCs supplied cDNA or gDNA.

The authors' processing: Reference gene primer amplification gave nucleated cell count estimates. Assay used: immunoSEQ multiplex PCR; TCRdb lists only in-frame clones, some missing. That table is the source of V, J and clone size, and D and trimming were worked out from the DNA. The sample records around 99,000 clones, approximately 89% being singletons. V shed 4 bases and J 10 bases; nucleotides not matched to a gene: 15. Germline V gene lookup returns CDR1 KGHDR and CDR2 SFDVKD. The CDR3 is 16 amino acids. The source is a man aged 45-65 years with active or convalescent COVID-19. The chain employs TRBV24-1 and TRBJ2-1; 7 positions agree with TRBD1. Sequenced material: peripheral blood. CDR3 residues: CATSEDTGTALLEQFF. As DNA, the CDR3 is TGTGCCACCAGTGAGGATACCGGGACAGCTTTGTTGGAGCAGTTCTTC.